These T cell receptor beta chains were read from a single sample in a study of radiation and T cells in renal cell carcinoma. The method was immunoSEQ multiplex PCR; TCRdb's version includes in-frame clones alone and lacks a portion of them. Of around 74,000 clones listed, 70% to 90% are singletons. This sample comprised blood, obtained from a patient whose treatment included radiotherapy and nephrectomy. The receptors derive from a woman aged 60-75 years with renal cell carcinoma. The CDR3 runs from the conserved cysteine through the conserved F or W. Each record gives: clone size, J gene, V gene, D gene, CDR3 protein, CDR3 DNA. The D gene is left open where the match is weak. The listing skips clone size in some rows; elsewhere it reads once, few, many or a size class.

- TRBJ2-5 TRBV9 TRBD2 CASSKGLAGTQETQYF TGTGCCAGCAGCAAGGGACTAGCGGGAACCCAAGAGACCCAGTACTTC
- TRBJ2-1 TRBV7-9 - CASSLGGGNRNEQFF TGTGCCAGCAGCTTGGGGGGCGGGAATAGGAATGAGCAGTTCTTC
- TRBJ1-3 TRBV14 - CASSRPGVGNTIYF TGTGCCAGCAGCAGACCAGGGGTTGGAAACACCATATATTTT
- TRBJ1-1 TRBV19 - CASSRPQANTEAFF TGTGCCTCCTCCCGACCACAGGCGAACACTGAAGCTTTCTTT
- TRBJ1-5 TRBV28 TRBD1 CASSGDRVSNQPQHF TGTGCCAGCAGCGGTGACAGGGTCAGCAATCAGCCCCAGCATTTT
- TRBJ2-7 TRBV7-2 - CASSYRYEQYF TGTGCCAGCAGCTACCGATACGAGCAGTACTTC
once TRBJ2-3 TRBV2 - CASHRAGELTDTQYF TGTGCCAGCCACAGGGCGGGGGAGCTCACAGATACGCAGTATTTT
- TRBJ2-7 TRBV7-8 TRBD2 CASSRTSFHEQYF TGTGCCAGCAGCCGGACTAGTTTCCACGAGCAGTACTTC
- TRBJ2-5 TRBV29-1 - CSIGDRFETQYF TGCAGCATAGGCGACAGGTTTGAGACCCAGTACTTC
- TRBJ2-6 TRBV30 - CAWSIGTGANVLTF TGTGCCTGGAGTATCGGGACTGGGGCCAACGTCCTGACTTTC
- TRBJ1-4 TRBV7-9 TRBD1 CASSPGTGDELWTNEKLFF TGTGCCAGCAGCCCCGGGACAGGGGATGAGTTATGGACTAATGAAAAACTGTTTTTT
many TRBJ1-2 TRBV7-9 - CASSLLPGYGYTF TGTGCCAGCAGCTTACTGCCGGGCTATGGCTACACCTTC
once TRBJ2-3 TRBV5-1 - CASSLLPADTQYF TGCGCCAGCAGCTTACTGCCCGCAGATACGCAGTATTTT
- TRBJ2-1 TRBV10-3 - CAISLGRGESSYNEQFF TGTGCCATCAGCCTTGGCCGCGGGGAGAGCTCCTACAATGAGCAGTTCTTC
- TRBJ1-5 TRBV18 - CASSPRGNNQPQHF TGTGCCAGCTCACCAAGAGGGAATAATCAGCCCCAGCATTTT
- TRBJ2-1 TRBV19 TRBD2 CASSILAGEYNEQFF TGTGCCAGTAGTATTCTCGCGGGGGAATACAATGAGCAGTTCTTC
few TRBJ2-6 TRBV4-2 - CASSQDWAGAVSGANVLTF TGTGCCAGCAGCCAAGATTGGGCAGGGGCGGTCTCTGGGGCCAACGTCCTGACTTTC
once TRBJ1-3 TRBV6-5 - CASSYGLSGNTIYF TGTGCCAGCAGTTACGGTCTCTCTGGAAACACCATATATTTT
- TRBJ1-2 TRBV6-5 - CASSSGGQIYGYTF TGTGCCAGCAGTTCCGGAGGACAGATTTATGGCTACACCTTC
- TRBJ1-2 TRBV7-2 TRBD1 CASSSQTGGRGYTF TGTGCCAGCAGCTCACAAACAGGGGGCCGGGGCTACACCTTC
few TRBJ1-2 TRBV29-1 TRBD1 CSVEDAGTGGEYGYTF TGCAGCGTTGAAGACGCCGGGACAGGGGGCGAATATGGCTACACCTTC
- TRBJ1-2 TRBV14 - CASSQERGPVSYGYTF TGTGCCAGCAGCCAAGAACGGGGCCCAGTTTCCTATGGCTACACCTTC
- TRBJ1-1 TRBV14 - CASSQDLGGTNTEAFF TGTGCCAGCAGCCAAGATCTTGGCGGCACGAACACTGAAGCTTTCTTT
- TRBJ2-3 TRBV6-1 - CASRSSALLGDTQYF TGTGCCAGCAGGTCTAGCGCCCTTTTGGGAGATACGCAGTATTTT
- TRBJ2-3 TRBV19 TRBD2 CASNSGGVDTQYF TGTGCCAGTAACAGCGGGGGGGTAGATACGCAGTATTTT
- TRBJ2-4 TRBV6-6 TRBD1 CASSADRGGVQYF TGTGCCAGCAGCGCGGACCGAGGGGGCGTTCAGTACTTC
- TRBJ2-7 TRBV5-4 - CASSHETGRSYEQYF TGTGCCAGCAGCCACGAGACAGGCCGCTCCTACGAGCAGTACTTC
- TRBJ2-7 TRBV10-2 - CASSEIQREQYF TGCGCCAGCAGTGAAATCCAGAGGGAGCAGTACTTC
few TRBJ1-1 TRBV18 - CASSQVQNTEAFF TGTGCCAGCTCTCAGGTACAGAACACTGAAGCTTTCTTT